This T cell receptor (beta chain) derives from a study of cytomegalovirus exposure and HLA in healthy donors. This CDR3 spans 13 amino acids. Germline V gene data show CDR1 as MDHEN and CDR2 as SYDVKM. V shed 5 bases and J shed 3 bases, with 10 bases lying between them. Regarding the study as a whole: In an earlier analysis, most TCR beta V segments were productive about 87% or about 30% of the time. There were under 200 TCR beta chains listed as cytomegalovirus-associated. It was reported that the classifier diagnosed cytomegalovirus status with high specificity and sensitivity in both the original and validation cohorts.

This clone has a handful of counts. What it binds is unknown. With 60 Vbeta and 13 Jbeta primers, the PCR was carried out. Under the authors' procedure: The authors later counted 70 million to 85 million unique TCR beta chains, approximately 12 million of them shared. Method: immunoSEQ multiplex PCR; TCRdb's copy keeps in-frame clones and lacks some. V, J and clone size were drawn from that table, and D and trimming were deduced from the DNA. The profile shows around 130,000 clones, about 81% of them singletons. The J gene is TRBJ1-2, the V gene TRBV28; unclear D gene. The receptor comes from a woman aged 40 to 50 in good health and CMV-seropositive. The specimen was PBMCs. The CDR3 sequence: CASSRDSYYGYTF. The CDR3 coding sequence is TGTGCCAGCAGTCGAGACTCGTACTATGGCTACACCTTC.